This record covers a single T cell receptor (beta chain). A junction boundary mismatches the germline segment, possibly from a read error. The assay was immunoSEQ multiplex PCR, and TCRdb's table has in-frame clones only and misses some. The repertoire holds tens of thousands of clones, with roughly 93% as singletons. This entry belongs to a study of T cell responses to AZD1222 COVID-19 vaccine. The CDR3 loop spans 14 amino acids. Germline CDR1 reads SSHAT; CDR2 reads FNYEAQ (reference sequence). Sequencing used peripheral blood, obtained on day 0 of AZD1222 vaccination. J is TRBJ2-1 and V is TRBV7-7; D tentatively fits TRBD1 or TRBD2 (6 bases each). The receptor comes from an adult in good health. The CDR3 region has the DNA TGTGCTAGCAGCCGAGGAGGGGGTGGGAATGAGCAGTTCTTC. Protein: CASSRGGGGNEQFF. Full variable domain (remainder filled in from reference TRBV7-7 and TRBJ2-1): GAGVSQSPRYKVTKRGQDVTLRCDPISSHATLYWYQQALGQGPEFLTYFNYEAQPDKSGLPSDRFSAERPEGSISTLTIQRTEQRDSAMYRCASSRGGGGNEQFFGPGTRLTVL.